The clone carrying this T cell receptor (beta chain) was detected only a few times. Its antigen remains unknown. The people who gave samples were healthy Caucasians from Russia, aged roughly 6 to 100. The ends were cut back, 6 bases at V and 5 bases at J, with 13 bases in the middle. This CDR3 has 12 residues. CDR1 DFQATT and CDR2 SNEGSKA come from the germline V gene (reference sequence). PCR was performed a second time for roughly 7 to 12 cycles using a sample-barcoded 5' primer and a J-beta primer mix. One entry per CDR3 protein, called by TCRdb with MiXCR from the 5' RACE reads. The sample carries roughly 1.9 million distinct CDR3 sequences, 30% to 40% recorded once. The data were obtained in a study of blood T cells in healthy people across ages. Study observations and caveats: Long-lived donors exceeded aged donors in naive CD4+ cells and diversity. Unsorted PBMCs blocked a conclusive comparison of naive and antigen-experienced cells.

Sequenced: blood. J is TRBJ1-2 and V is TRBV20-1, with D perhaps TRBD1 (6 bases). This receptor was identified in a human donor in good health. CDR3 in amino acids: CSARQDLYGYTF. CDR3 sequence (DNA): TGCAGTGCCCGACAGGACTTATATGGCTACACCTTC.